This T cell receptor (beta chain) was obtained from a study of cytomegalovirus exposure and HLA in healthy donors. Study overall: Researchers found that roughly 81% of 350 to 500 genotyped donors fell within the Caucasian-associated ancestry cluster.

About this clone: Its antigen remains unknown.

Whole-study results and caveats: Some TCR beta chains (164 of them) were listed as cytomegalovirus-associated.

The CDR3 spans 13 residues. The J segment lost 7 bases and the V segment lost 7 bases, leaving 9 bases of the junction unmatched. Germline V lookup: CDR1 MNHEY, CDR2 SVGAGI. The primer mix had 60 Vbeta and 13 Jbeta primers. Only in-frame clones appear in the TCRdb table, and some are missing; sequencing was by immunoSEQ multiplex PCR. The sample totals about 140,000 clones. The source is a male donor in good health and CMV-seronegative. Specimen: PBMCs. V gene TRBV6-5 combines with J gene TRBJ1-2; 7 bases fit TRBD1. DNA for the CDR3: TGTGCCAGCAAAGGTGGACAGGTGGCTGGCTACACCTTC. Residues: CASKGGQVAGYTF.